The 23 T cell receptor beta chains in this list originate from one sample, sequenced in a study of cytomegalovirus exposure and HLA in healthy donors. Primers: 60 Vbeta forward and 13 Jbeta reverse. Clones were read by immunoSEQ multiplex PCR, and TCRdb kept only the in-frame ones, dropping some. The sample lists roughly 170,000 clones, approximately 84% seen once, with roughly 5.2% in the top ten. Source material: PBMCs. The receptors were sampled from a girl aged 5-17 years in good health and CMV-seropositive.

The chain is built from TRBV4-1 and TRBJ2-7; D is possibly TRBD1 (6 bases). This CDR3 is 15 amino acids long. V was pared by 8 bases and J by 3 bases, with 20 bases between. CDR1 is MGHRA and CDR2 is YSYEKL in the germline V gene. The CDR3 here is CASGLEVTGRYEQYF. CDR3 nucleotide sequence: TGCGCCAGCGGCCTAGAGGTGACAGGACGCTACGAGCAGTACTTC.

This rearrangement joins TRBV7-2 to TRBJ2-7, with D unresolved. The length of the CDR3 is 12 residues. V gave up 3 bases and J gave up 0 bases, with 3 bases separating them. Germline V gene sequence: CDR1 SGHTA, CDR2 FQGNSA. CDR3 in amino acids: CASSLSSYEQYF. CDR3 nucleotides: TGTGCCAGCAGCTTGAGCTCCTACGAGCAGTACTTC.

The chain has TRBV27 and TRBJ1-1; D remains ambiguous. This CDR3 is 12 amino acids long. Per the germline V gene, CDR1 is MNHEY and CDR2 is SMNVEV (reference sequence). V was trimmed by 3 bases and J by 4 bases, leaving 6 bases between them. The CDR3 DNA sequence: TGTGCCAGCAGTTTTGTCGGCACTGAAGCTTTCTTT. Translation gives CASSFVGTEAFF.

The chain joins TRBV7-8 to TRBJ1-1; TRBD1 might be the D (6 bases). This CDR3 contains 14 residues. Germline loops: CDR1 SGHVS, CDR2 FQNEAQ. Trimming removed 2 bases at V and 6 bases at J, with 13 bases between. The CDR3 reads CASSLQPRTAEAFF. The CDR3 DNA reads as TGTGCCAGCAGCTTACAACCGAGGACAGCTGAAGCTTTCTTT.

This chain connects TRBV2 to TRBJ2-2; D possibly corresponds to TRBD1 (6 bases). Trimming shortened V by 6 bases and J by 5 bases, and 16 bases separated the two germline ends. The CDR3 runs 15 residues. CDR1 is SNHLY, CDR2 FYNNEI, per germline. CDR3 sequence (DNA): TGTGCCAGCAGCGCAACAGGGAAGGGTACCGGGGAGCTGTTTTTT. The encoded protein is CASSATGKGTGELFF.

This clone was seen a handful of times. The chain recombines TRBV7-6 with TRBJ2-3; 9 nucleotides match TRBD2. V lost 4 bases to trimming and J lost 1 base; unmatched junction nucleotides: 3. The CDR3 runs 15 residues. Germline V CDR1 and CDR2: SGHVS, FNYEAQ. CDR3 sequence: CASSSERGGTDTQYF. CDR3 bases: TGTGCCAGCAGCTCCGAGCGGGGGGGCACAGATACGCAGTATTTT.

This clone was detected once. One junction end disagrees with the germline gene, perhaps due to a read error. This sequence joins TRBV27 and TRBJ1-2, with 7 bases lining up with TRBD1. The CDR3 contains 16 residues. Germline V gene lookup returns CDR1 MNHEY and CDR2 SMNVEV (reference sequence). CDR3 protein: CAGSMYRDRVNYGYTF. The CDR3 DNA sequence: TGTGCCGGCAGTATGTACCGGGACAGAGTTAACTATGGCTACACCTTC.

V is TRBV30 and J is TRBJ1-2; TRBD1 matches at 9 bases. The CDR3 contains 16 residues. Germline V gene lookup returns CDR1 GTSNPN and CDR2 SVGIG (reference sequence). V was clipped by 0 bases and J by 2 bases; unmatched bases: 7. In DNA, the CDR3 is TGTGCCTGGAGTGTATTCCGGACAGGGGAGAACTATGGCTACACCTTC. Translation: CAWSVFRTGENYGYTF.

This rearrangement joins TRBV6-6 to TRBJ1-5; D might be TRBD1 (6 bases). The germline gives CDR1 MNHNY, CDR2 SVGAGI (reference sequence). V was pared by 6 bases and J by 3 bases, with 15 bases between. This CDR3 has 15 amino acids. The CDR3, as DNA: TGTGCCAGCAGAGGGGGGGGCGCTTTCAATCAGCCCCAGCATTTT. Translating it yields CASRGGGAFNQPQHF.

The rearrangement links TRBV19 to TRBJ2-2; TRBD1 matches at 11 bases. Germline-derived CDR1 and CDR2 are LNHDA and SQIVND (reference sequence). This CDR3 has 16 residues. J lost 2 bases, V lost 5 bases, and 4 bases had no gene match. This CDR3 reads CASSSRTGGNTGELFF. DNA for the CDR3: TGTGCCAGTAGTTCCCGGACAGGGGGCAACACCGGGGAGCTGTTTTTT.

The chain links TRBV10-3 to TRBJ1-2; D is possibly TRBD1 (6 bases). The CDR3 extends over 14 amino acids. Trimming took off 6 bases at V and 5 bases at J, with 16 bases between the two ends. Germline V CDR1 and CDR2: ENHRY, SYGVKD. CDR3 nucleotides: TGTGCCATCAGCGATGGGGACAACGGATATGGCTACACCTTC. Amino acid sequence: CAISDGDNGYGYTF.

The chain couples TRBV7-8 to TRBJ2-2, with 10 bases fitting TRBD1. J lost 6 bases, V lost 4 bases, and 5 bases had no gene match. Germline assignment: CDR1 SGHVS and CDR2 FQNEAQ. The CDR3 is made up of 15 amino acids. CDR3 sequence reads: CASSWGDRGAGELFF. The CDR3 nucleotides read TGTGCCAGCAGCTGGGGGGACAGGGGCGCCGGGGAGCTGTTTTTT.

The CDR3 loop is CASSYSSVLQETQYF. The CDR3 DNA reads TGTGCCAGCAGTTACTCTTCGGTGCTCCAAGAGACCCAGTACTTC. The chain links TRBV6-5 to TRBJ2-5; D not resolved. The CDR3 is 15 residues long. Trimming stripped 0 bases from V and 1 base from J, with 9 bases between. Germline-derived CDR1 and CDR2 are MNHEY and SVGAGI.

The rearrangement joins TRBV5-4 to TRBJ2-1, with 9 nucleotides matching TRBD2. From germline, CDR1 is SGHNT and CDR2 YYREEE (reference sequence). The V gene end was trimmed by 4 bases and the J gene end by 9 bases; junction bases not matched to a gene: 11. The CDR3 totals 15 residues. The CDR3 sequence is CASSPGVAGDGEQFF. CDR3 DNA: TGTGCCAGCAGCCCGGGGGTAGCGGGGGACGGTGAGCAGTTCTTC. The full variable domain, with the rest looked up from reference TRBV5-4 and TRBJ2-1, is ETGVTQSPTHLIKTRGQQVTLRCSSQSGHNTVSWYQQALGQGPQFIFQYYREEENGRGNFPPRFSGLQFPNYSSELNVNALELDDSALYLCASSPGVAGDGEQFFGPGTRLTVL.

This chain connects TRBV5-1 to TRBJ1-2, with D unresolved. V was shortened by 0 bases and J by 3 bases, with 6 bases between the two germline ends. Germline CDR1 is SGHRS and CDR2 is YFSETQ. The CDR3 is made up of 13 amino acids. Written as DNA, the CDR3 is TGCGCCAGCAGCTTGGCGCCGGACTATGGCTACACCTTC. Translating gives CASSLAPDYGYTF.

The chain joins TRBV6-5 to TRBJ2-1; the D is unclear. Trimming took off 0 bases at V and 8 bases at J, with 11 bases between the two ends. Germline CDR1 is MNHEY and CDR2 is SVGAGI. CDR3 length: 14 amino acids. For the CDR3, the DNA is TGTGCCAGCAGTTACTCGAGCACCCCCTATGAGCAGTTCTTC. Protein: CASSYSSTPYEQFF.

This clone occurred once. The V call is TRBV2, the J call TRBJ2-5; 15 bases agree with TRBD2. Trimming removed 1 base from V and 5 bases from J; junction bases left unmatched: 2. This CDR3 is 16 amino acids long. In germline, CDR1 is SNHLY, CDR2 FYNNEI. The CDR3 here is CASSEEGLAGGETQYF. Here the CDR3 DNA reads TGTGCCAGCAGTGAAGAAGGACTAGCGGGGGGGGAGACCCAGTACTTC.

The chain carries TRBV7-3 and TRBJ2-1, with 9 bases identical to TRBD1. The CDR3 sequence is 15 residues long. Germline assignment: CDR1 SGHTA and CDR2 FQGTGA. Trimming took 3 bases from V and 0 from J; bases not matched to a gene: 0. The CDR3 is CASSLGQGSYNEQFF. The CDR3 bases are TGTGCCAGCAGCTTGGGACAGGGCTCCTACAATGAGCAGTTCTTC.

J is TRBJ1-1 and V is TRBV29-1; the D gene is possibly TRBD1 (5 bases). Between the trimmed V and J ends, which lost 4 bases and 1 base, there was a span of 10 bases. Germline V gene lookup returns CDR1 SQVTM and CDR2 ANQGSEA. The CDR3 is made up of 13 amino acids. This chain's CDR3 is CSVAGGPNTEAFF. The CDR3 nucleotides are TGCAGCGTTGCGGGGGGACCGAACACTGAAGCTTTCTTT. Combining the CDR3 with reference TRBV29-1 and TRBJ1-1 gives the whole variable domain SAVISQKPSRDICQRGTSLTIQCQVDSQVTMMFWYRQQPGQSLTLIATANQGSEATYESGFVIDKFPISRPNLTFSTLTVSNMSPEDSSIYLCSVAGGPNTEAFFGQGTRLTVV.

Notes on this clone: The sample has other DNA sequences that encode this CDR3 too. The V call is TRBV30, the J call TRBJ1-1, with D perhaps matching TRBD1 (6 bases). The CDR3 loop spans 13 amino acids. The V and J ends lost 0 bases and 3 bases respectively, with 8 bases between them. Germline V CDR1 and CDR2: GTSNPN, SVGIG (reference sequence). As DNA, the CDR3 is TGTGCCTGGAGTGTATCAGGGGACACTGAAGCTTTCTTT. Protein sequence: CAWSVSGDTEAFF.

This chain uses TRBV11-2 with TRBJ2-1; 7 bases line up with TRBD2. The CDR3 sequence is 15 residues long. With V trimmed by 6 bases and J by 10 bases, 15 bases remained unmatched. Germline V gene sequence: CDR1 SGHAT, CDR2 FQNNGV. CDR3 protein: CASRVPGLNVREQFF. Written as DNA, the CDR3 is TGTGCCAGCAGGGTCCCGGGACTAAATGTAAGGGAGCAGTTCTTC.

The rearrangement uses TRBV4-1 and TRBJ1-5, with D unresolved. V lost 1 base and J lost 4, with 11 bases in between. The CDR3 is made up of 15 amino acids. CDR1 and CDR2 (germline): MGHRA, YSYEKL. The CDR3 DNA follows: TGCGCCAGCAGCCAAGGATGGGCTGGGAATCAGCCCCAGCATTTT. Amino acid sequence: CASSQGWAGNQPQHF.

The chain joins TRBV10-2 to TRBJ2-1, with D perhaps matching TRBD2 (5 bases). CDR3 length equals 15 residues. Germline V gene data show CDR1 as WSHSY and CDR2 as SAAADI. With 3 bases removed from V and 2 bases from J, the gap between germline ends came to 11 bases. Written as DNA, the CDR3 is TGCGCCAGCAGTGAATTCGGGGTCCCCTACAATGAGCAGTTCTTC. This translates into CASSEFGVPYNEQFF.